This T cell receptor beta chain was identified during a study of cytomegalovirus exposure and HLA in healthy donors. Study at large: Early on, a data release was issued that held roughly 80 million unique TCRs from HLA-typed donors.

Donors counted as nominally healthy when sampled, yet unrecorded immune exposures were likely. With 60 Vbeta and 13 Jbeta primers, the PCR was carried out. Measured with immunoSEQ multiplex PCR; TCRdb has only the in-frame clones, and not every one. The data hold around 150,000 clones, with approximately 80% observed a single time. The CDR3 has 13 amino acids. Trimming left V 8 bases short and J 4 bases short, with 14 bases between. CDR1 is SGHTA and CDR2 is FQGNSA in the germline V gene. Input material: PBMCs. The origin of this receptor is a man between 18 and 35 years old in good health and CMV-seropositive. The chain combines TRBV7-2 with TRBJ1-2, with D perhaps TRBD1 (5 bases). The CDR3 reads CASATPRAYGYTF. In DNA form, the CDR3 reads TGTGCCAGCGCAACCCCCAGGGCCTATGGCTACACCTTC.